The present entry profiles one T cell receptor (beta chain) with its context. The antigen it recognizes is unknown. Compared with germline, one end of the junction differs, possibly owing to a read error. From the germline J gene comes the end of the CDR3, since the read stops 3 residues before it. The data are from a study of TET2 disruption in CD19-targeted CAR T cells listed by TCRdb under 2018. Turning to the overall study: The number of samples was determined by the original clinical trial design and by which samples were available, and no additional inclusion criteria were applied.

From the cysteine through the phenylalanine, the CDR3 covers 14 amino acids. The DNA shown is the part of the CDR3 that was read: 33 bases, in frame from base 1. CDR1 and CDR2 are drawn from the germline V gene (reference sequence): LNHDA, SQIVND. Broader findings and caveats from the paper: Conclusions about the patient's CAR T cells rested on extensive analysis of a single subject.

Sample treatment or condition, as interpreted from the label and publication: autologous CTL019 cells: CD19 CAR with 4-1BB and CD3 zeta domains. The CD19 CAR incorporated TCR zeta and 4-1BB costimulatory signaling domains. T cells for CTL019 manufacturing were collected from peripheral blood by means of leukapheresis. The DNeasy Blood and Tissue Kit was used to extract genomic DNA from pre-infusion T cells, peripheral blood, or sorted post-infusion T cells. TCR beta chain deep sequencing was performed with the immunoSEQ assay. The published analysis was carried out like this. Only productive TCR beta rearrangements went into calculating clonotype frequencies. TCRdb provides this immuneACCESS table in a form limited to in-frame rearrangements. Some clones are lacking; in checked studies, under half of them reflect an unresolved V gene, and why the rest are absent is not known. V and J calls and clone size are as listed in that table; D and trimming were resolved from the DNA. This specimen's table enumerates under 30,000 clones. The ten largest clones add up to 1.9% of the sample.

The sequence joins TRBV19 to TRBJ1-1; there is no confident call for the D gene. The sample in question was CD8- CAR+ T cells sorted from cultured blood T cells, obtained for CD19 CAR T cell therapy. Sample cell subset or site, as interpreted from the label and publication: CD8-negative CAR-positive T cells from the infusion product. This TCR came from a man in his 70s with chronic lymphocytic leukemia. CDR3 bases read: TGTGCCAGTAGTATAGATAGCCGGAGCACTGGA. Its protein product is CASSIDSRSTG. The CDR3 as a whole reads CASSIDSRSTGAFF. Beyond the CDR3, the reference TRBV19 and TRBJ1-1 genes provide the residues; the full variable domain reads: DGGITQSPKYLFRKEGQNVTLSCEQNLNHDAMYWYRQDPGQGLRLIYYSQIVNDFQKGDIAEGYSVSREKKESFPLTVTSAQKNPTAFYLCASSIDSRSTGAFFGQGTRLTVV.